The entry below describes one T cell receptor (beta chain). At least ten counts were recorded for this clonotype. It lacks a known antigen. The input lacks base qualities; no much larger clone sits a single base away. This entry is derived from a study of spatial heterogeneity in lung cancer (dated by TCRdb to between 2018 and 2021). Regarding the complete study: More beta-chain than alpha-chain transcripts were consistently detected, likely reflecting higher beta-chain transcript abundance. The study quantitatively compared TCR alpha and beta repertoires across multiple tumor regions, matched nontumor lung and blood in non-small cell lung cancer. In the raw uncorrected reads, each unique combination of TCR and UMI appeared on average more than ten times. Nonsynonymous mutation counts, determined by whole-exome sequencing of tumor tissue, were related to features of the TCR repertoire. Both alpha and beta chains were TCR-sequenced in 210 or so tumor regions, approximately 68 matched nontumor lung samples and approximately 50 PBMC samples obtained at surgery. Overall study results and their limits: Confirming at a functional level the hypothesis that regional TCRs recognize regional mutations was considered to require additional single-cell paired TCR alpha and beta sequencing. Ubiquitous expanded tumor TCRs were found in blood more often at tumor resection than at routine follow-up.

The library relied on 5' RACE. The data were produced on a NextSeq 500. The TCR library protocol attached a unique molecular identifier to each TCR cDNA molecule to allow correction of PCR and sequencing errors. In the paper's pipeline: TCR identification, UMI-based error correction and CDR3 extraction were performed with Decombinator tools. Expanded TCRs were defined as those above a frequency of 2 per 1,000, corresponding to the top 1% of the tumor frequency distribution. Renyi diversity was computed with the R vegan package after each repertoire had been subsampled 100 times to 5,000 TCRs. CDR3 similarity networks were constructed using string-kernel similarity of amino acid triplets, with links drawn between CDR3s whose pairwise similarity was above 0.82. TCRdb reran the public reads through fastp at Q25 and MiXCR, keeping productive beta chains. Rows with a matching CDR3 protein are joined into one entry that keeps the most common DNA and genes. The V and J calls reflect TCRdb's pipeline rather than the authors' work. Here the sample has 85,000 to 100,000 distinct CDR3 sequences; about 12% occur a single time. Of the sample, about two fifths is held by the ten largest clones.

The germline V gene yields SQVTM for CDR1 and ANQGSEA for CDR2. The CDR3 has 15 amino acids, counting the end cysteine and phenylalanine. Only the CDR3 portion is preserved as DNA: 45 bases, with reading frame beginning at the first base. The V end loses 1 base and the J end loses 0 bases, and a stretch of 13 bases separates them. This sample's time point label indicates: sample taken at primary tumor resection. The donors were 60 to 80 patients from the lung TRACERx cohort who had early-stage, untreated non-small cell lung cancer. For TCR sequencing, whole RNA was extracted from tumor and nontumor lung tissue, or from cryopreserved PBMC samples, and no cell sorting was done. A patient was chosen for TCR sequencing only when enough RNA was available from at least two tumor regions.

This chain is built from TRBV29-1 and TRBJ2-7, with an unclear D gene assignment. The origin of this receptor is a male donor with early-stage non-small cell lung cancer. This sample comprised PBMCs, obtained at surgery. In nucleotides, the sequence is TGCAGCGTTGAAGTTAGGAGTGGTATCTCCTACGAGCAGTACTTC. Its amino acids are CSVEVRSGISYEQYF.